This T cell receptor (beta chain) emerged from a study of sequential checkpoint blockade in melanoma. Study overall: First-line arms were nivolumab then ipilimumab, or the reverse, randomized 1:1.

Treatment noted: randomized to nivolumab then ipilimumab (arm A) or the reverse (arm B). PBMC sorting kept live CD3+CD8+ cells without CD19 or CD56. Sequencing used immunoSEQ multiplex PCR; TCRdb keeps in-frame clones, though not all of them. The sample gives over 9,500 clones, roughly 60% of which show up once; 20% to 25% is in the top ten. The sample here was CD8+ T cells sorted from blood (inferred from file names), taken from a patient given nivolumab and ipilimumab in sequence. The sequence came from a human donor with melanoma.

The CDR3 DNA follows: TGTGCCAGTAGTTCGAAACAAGTGGGGACTGGGGAGCTGTTTTTT. Its protein is CASSSKQVGTGELFF. The chain recombines TRBV19 with TRBJ2-2; D is perhaps TRBD2 (6 bases). The V end lost 5 bases, the J end lost 8 bases, and 18 bases lay between the germline ends. The CDR3 is 15 residues long. Germline CDR1 is LNHDA and CDR2 is SQIVND (reference sequence).